The present T cell receptor (beta chain) was sequenced within a study of blood T cells in healthy people across ages. Alongside a J-beta primer mix, a sample-barcoded 5' primer served in a second PCR lasting about 7 to 12 cycles. TCRdb independently ran MiXCR on the 5' RACE reads; one entry per CDR3 protein. The repertoire includes 1.5 million to 2 million distinct CDR3 sequences, 28% of them detected once, and roughly 8% sits in the top ten. In each sample, at least 7 million PBMCs were isolated. V was pared by 5 bases and J by 3 bases, with 5 bases of the junction left unmatched. The CDR3 consists of 14 residues.

The chain is built from TRBV12-3 or TRBV12-4 and TRBJ2-7; TRBD2 agrees at 9 bases. This TCR was recovered from a woman aged 25 to 39 in good health. The specimen was blood. The CDR3 sequence is CASSHSGGYYEQYF. For the CDR3, the DNA is TGTGCCAGCAGTCATAGCGGGGGTTACTACGAGCAGTACTTC.